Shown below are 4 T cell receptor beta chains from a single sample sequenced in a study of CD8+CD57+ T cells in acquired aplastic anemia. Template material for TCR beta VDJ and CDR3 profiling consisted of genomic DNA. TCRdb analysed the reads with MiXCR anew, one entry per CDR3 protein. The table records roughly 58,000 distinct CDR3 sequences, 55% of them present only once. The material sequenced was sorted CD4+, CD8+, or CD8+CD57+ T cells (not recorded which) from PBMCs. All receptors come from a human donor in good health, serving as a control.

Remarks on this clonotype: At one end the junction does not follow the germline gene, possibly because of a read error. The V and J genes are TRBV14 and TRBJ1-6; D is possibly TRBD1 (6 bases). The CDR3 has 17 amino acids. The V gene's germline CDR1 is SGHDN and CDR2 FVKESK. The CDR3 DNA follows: TGCGCCAGCCTACCAAGGGTCAGGGGCTCCTATAATTCACCCCTCCGCTTT. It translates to CASLPRVRGSYNSPLRF. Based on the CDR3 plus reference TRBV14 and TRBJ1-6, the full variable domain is EAGVTQFPSHSVIEKGQTVTLRCDPISGHDNLYWYRRVMGKEIKFLLHFVKESKQDESGMPNNRFLAERTGGTYSTLKVQPAELEDSGVYFCASLPRVRGSYNSPLRFGNGTRLTVT.

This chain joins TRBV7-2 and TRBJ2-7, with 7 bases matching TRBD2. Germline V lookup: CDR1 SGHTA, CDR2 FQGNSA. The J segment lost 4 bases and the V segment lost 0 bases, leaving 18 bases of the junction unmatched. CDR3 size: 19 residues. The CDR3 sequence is CASSLAGGPSPLPDYEQYF. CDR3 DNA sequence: TGTGCCAGCAGCTTAGCGGGAGGGCCGTCTCCGTTACCGGATTACGAGCAGTACTTC.

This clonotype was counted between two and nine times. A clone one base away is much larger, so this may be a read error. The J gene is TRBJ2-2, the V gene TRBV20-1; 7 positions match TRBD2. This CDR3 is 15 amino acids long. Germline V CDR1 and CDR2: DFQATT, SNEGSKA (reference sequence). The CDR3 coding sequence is TGCAGTGCTAGAGGTCGGGGGGATCACACCGGGGCGCTGTTTTTT. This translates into CSARGRGDHTGALFF.

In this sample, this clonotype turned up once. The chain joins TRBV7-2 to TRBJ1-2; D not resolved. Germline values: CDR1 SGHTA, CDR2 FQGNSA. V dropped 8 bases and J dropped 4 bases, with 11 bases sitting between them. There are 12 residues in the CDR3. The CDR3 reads CASASPSYGYTF. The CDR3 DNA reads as TGTGCCAGCGCGTCCCCGAGCTATGGCTACACCTTC.